These 20 T cell receptor beta chains came from one sample sequenced in a study of shared clonotypes between healthy human individuals. Some clones are missing from TCRdb's copy, which holds only in-frame ones; the method was immunoSEQ multiplex PCR. The profile shows 550,000 to 850,000 clones, over 60% of them singletons. The material sequenced was memory CD4+ T cells sorted from blood. Noted subset: CD45RA-negative fraction. All receptors come from a woman aged 25 to 39 in good health.

There are a few counts of this clone. V is TRBV2 and J is TRBJ2-5; D perhaps matches TRBD2 (6 bases). The J call may be faulty, since TRBJ2-7 better matches the DNA end. In germline, CDR1 is SNHLY, CDR2 FYNNEI. The CDR3 length is 13 residues. CDR3 nucleotides: TGTGCCAGCAGATCGGAGGGCTCCTACGAGCAGTACTTC. As protein: CASRSEGSYEQYF.

The chain has TRBV18 and TRBJ1-3, with D possibly being TRBD1 (6 bases). Germline V gives CDR1 KGHSH, CDR2 LQKENI. CDR3 size: 19 residues. V gave up 0 bases and J gave up 2 bases, with 20 bases separating them. The CDR3 region has the DNA TGTGCCAGCTCACCACCGGGGGCAGGGGAGTACAAGACTGGAAACACCATATATTTT. It codes for CASSPPGAGEYKTGNTIYF.

There are a few counts of this clone. This chain joins TRBV6-1 and TRBJ2-7, with D unresolved. The CDR3 is made up of 17 amino acids. The germline V and J ends were trimmed by 1 base and 3 bases, with 19 bases remaining between them. Germline V gene sequence: CDR1 MNHNS, CDR2 SASEGT. CDR3 coding DNA: TGTGCCAGCAGTGAAGGGTTGGTGGCGAGCCCATTCTACGAGCAGTACTTC. It specifies CASSEGLVASPFYEQYF.

The chain carries TRBV7-9 and TRBJ2-7; possible D gene TRBD1, 6 bases. The CDR3 loop spans 16 amino acids. Germline lookup yields CDR1 SEHNR and CDR2 FQNEAQ (reference sequence). Between the trimmed V and J ends, which lost 5 bases and 0 bases, there was a span of 17 bases. The DNA of the CDR3 is TGTGCCAGCAGCAAACCGGGACACATCAACTCCTACGAGCAGTACTTC. Translated: CASSKPGHINSYEQYF.

The CDR3 DNA is TGTGCCTGGAGCGAGACAGGCGCAACTAATGAAAAACTGTTTTTT. Residues: CAWSETGATNEKLFF. The V call is TRBV30, the J call TRBJ1-4; a weak D match, TRBD1 (6 bases). This CDR3 has 15 residues. The germline V and J ends were trimmed by 3 bases and 0 bases, with 11 bases remaining between them. Germline V CDR1 and CDR2: GTSNPN, SVGIG (reference sequence).

The genes are TRBV30 and TRBJ2-5; perhaps TRBD1 as D (6 bases). Trimming left V 8 bases short and J 4 bases short, with 11 bases between. The CDR3 totals 11 residues. CDR1 and CDR2 (germline): GTSNPN, SVGIG (reference sequence). CDR3 protein: CAVQGGETQYF. In DNA form, the CDR3 reads TGTGCCGTACAGGGTGGAGAGACCCAGTACTTC.

J is TRBJ2-7 and V is TRBV6-5; 10 nucleotides line up with TRBD1. The V segment lost 4 bases and the J segment 3 bases; nucleotides outside the gene matches: 9. Germline CDR1 and CDR2: MNHEY and SVGAGI. CDR3 length equals 16 residues. The DNA for the CDR3 is TGTGCCAGCAGTTCCGCTTCGACAGGGGGCTTCTACGAGCAGTACTTC. Translation: CASSSASTGGFYEQYF.

This clone appeared a single time. The chain is built from TRBV5-1 and TRBJ2-5, with no clear D. The CDR3 length is 10 residues. Trimming removed 4 bases from V and 5 bases from J, with 3 bases in between. Germline CDR1 and CDR2: SGHRS and YFSETQ. The CDR3 spells CASSGETQYF. CDR3 in DNA: TGCGCCAGCAGCGGGGAGACCCAGTACTTC.

V usage is TRBV5-4 and J usage is TRBJ1-2; D is possibly TRBD1 (5 bases). This CDR3 comprises 15 residues. Trimming cost V 0 bases and J 8 bases, with 17 bases left between them. Germline assignment: CDR1 SGHNT and CDR2 YYREEE (reference sequence). The CDR3 reads CASSLVGQGRGGYTF. In DNA, the CDR3 is TGTGCCAGCAGCTTGGTAGGGCAGGGTCGAGGGGGCTACACCTTC. Full variable domain (missing parts from reference TRBV5-4 and TRBJ1-2): ETGVTQSPTHLIKTRGQQVTLRCSSQSGHNTVSWYQQALGQGPQFIFQYYREEENGRGNFPPRFSGLQFPNYSSELNVNALELDDSALYLCASSLVGQGRGGYTFGSGTRLTVV.

This chain connects TRBV7-8 to TRBJ2-5, with 10 positions matching TRBD2. Germline CDR1 reads SGHVS; CDR2 reads FQNEAQ. CDR3 length: 17 amino acids. Trimming removed 2 bases from V and 5 bases from J; junction bases left unmatched: 11. CDR3 coding DNA: TGTGCCAGCAGCTTAATCAGTCTAGCGGGAGCGGAGGAGACCCAGTACTTC. Protein: CASSLISLAGAEETQYF. Full variable domain (remainder filled in from reference TRBV7-8 and TRBJ2-5): GAGVSQSPRYKVAKRGQDVALRCDPISGHVSLFWYQQALGQGPEFLTYFQNEAQLDKSGLPSDRFFAERPEGSVSTLKIQRTQQEDSAVYLCASSLISLAGAEETQYFGPGTRLLVL.

This clone has a handful of counts. The genes are TRBV28 and TRBJ2-7, with 7 bases fitting TRBD1. CDR1 MDHEN and CDR2 SYDVKM come from the germline V gene. The V gene end was trimmed by 6 bases and the J gene end by 7 bases; junction bases not matched to a gene: 6. CDR3 length: 12 residues. In nucleotides, the CDR3 is TGTGCCAGCAGAAGACAGGGCTTGGAGCAGTACTTC. Protein sequence: CASRRQGLEQYF. Combining the CDR3 with reference TRBV28 and TRBJ2-7 gives the whole variable domain DVKVTQSSRYLVKRTGEKVFLECVQDMDHENMFWYRQDPGLGLRLIYFSYDVKMKEKGDIPEGYSVSREKKERFSLILESASTNQTSMYLCASRRQGLEQYFGPGTRLTVT.

The V gene is TRBV28, the J gene TRBJ2-3; 7 bases are a match to TRBD1. Germline V gene sequence: CDR1 MDHEN, CDR2 SYDVKM. J gave up 4 bases and V 3 bases, and 16 bases lay outside the gene matches. The CDR3 spans 18 residues. The CDR3 region is CASSFWDSDTFVADTQYF. The DNA of the CDR3 is TGTGCCAGCAGTTTCTGGGACAGCGACACTTTCGTCGCAGATACGCAGTATTTT.

This chain links TRBV30 with TRBJ1-1, with D perhaps matching TRBD1 (5 bases). CDR1 and CDR2 (germline): GTSNPN, SVGIG (reference sequence). This CDR3 comprises 13 residues. Trimming left V 4 bases short and J 4 bases short, with 13 bases between. The CDR3: CAWNQRRGTEAFF. CDR3 nucleotide sequence: TGTGCCTGGAACCAGCGGAGGGGCACTGAAGCTTTCTTT.

Concerning this clone itself: This likely stems from a read error, as it lies one base from a far larger clone. CDR3 in amino acids: CASSITNGLGRTQYF. For the CDR3, the DNA is TGTGCCAGTAGTATTACTAACGGGTTGGGTCGGACCCAGTACTTC. The chain uses TRBV19 and TRBJ2-5; D uncertain. The CDR3 has 15 residues. Germline V lookup: CDR1 LNHDA, CDR2 SQIVND (reference sequence). V was cut by 3 bases and J by 7 bases, with 18 bases left in between.

This clone turned up a few times. V and J are TRBV7-9 and TRBJ2-1; 10 bases fit TRBD2. This CDR3 is built from 15 residues. Trimming at V came to 2 bases and at J to 6 bases, leaving 4 bases not matched to a gene. Germline V lookup: CDR1 SEHNR, CDR2 FQNEAQ (reference sequence). The CDR3 region has the DNA TGTGCCAGCAGCTTACCCACTAGCGGGACCAATGAGCAGTTCTTC. It is translated as CASSLPTSGTNEQFF.

CDR3 residues: CASSQPTSGRAGANVLTF. The CDR3 DNA reads as TGTGCCAGCAGCCAACCCACTAGCGGGAGAGCTGGGGCCAACGTCCTGACTTTC. The chain uses TRBV4-2 and TRBJ2-6; TRBD2 agrees at 11 bases. This CDR3 has 18 amino acids. Trimming took 2 bases from V and 2 from J; bases not matched to a gene: 5. In germline, CDR1 is LGHNA, CDR2 YNFKEQ.

The V and J genes are TRBV7-8 and TRBJ1-1; no clear D gene. Deletions cut 5 bases from V and 5 bases from J, with 9 bases between. The CDR3 sequence is 12 residues long. CDR1 and CDR2 from the germline V gene are SGHVS and FQNEAQ. The CDR3: CASSPLVTEAFF. CDR3 DNA: TGTGCCAGCAGCCCCCTGGTTACTGAAGCTTTCTTT.

The CDR3 nucleotides are TGCGCCAGCAGCCAAAGGGGTGGGACTATTAACAATGAGCAGTTCTTC. Protein product: CASSQRGGTINNEQFF. V and J are TRBV4-1 and TRBJ2-1; 7 bases agree with TRBD2. Germline CDR1 and CDR2: MGHRA and YSYEKL. The trim removed 2 bases at V and 5 bases at J, leaving 9 bases unmatched. The CDR3 totals 16 residues.

The chain joins TRBV6-1 to TRBJ2-4; D call uncertain. This CDR3 is 16 amino acids long. V was pared by 2 bases and J by 0 bases, with 11 bases between. The germline V gene encodes CDR1 MNHNS and CDR2 SASEGT. In DNA, the CDR3 is TGTGCCAGCAGTGAATTCGGGCCTCTAGCCAAAAACATTCAGTACTTC. It yields the protein CASSEFGPLAKNIQYF.

The chain carries TRBV5-4 and TRBJ2-5; no definite D call. This CDR3 comprises 12 residues. V lost 4 bases to trimming and J lost 3 bases, with 7 bases between them. CDR1 and CDR2 (germline): SGHNT, YYREEE (reference sequence). In nucleotides, the CDR3 is TGTGCCAGCAGCCAAAACGAAGAGACCCAGTACTTC. Its protein is CASSQNEETQYF.